This T cell receptor beta chain was found in a study of blood T cell repertoires in COVID-19. Under the authors' procedure: Using reference gene primer amplification, nucleated cell counts were estimated. The table came from immunoSEQ multiplex PCR; TCRdb's copy has only in-frame clones and leaves some out. The V and J calls and the clone size are those of that table, but D and trimming were determined from the DNA. Of about 98,000 clones in the sample, roughly 84% were seen once. Germline loops: CDR1 SGHAT, CDR2 FQNNGV. V lost 5 bases, J lost 5 bases, and 6 bases stayed unmatched. This CDR3 is built from 13 residues.

What was sequenced was peripheral blood. V is TRBV11-2 and J is TRBJ2-7; TRBD1 agrees at 7 bases. The receptor's source is a human donor in a cohort sampled during active COVID-19. Here the CDR3 reads CASSTNTGDEQYF. The CDR3 DNA follows: TGTGCCAGCAGCACCAACACAGGGGACGAGCAGTACTTC.